The present T cell receptor (beta chain) was sequenced within a study of cytomegalovirus exposure and HLA in healthy donors. The primer mix had 60 Vbeta and 13 Jbeta primers. The data were produced by immunoSEQ multiplex PCR, yet TCRdb's version contains in-frame clones alone and is incomplete. The sample lists approximately 180,000 clones, around 79% occurring once. The sequence was obtained from a man aged 35 to 55 in good health and CMV-seropositive. Sequencing was done on a sample of PBMCs.

CDR3 DNA sequence: TGCAGCGTTGAACGGGCGGGCGATACGCAGTATTTT. Protein: CSVERAGDTQYF. The chain carries TRBV29-1 and TRBJ2-3; D is possibly TRBD2 (5 bases). CDR1 is SQVTM, CDR2 ANQGSEA, per germline. The CDR3 extends over 12 amino acids. Trimming pared 2 bases from V and 6 bases from J, leaving 9 bases between.